Below, one T cell receptor beta chain is given with its context. Its specificity is not known. The data originate from a study of T cell responses to AZD1222 COVID-19 vaccine. The overall study: Pooled samples include second doses given at about 4 or 12 weeks.

The CDR3 contains 16 residues. Trimming cost V 0 bases and J 1 base; bases outside gene matches: 4. From germline, CDR1 is SGDLS and CDR2 YYNGEE. Study-level findings and limits: Close to half of spike-specific TCRs reportedly recognize unmutated variant regions. Baseline testing showed seropositivity in only a handful of AZD1222 recipients. There were mostly white British donors and more females than males, and clonal diversity was possibly underestimated.

Clones were read by immunoSEQ multiplex PCR, and TCRdb kept only the in-frame ones, dropping some. The repertoire has around 170,000 clones, approximately 90% of them found once; the top ten carry 1.5%. The V and J genes are TRBV9 and TRBJ2-5; 9 nucleotides line up with TRBD1. The specimen comprised peripheral blood, sampled on day 0 of AZD1222 vaccination. The clonotype comes from an adult in good health. Here the CDR3 DNA reads TGTGCCAGCAGCGTAGCTACGACAGGGGGCCAAGAGACCCAGTACTTC. Translated, it gives CASSVATTGGQETQYF.